This T cell receptor beta chain was recorded in a study of blood T cell repertoires in COVID-19. Study as a whole: Nucleic acid was either cDNA or gDNA, and it came from T cells, B-cell-depleted T cells, or PBMCs.

TCRdb's table, derived via immunoSEQ multiplex PCR, lists solely in-frame clones and lacks some. This sample yields under 250,000 clones, of which roughly 84% are seen a single time; approximately 4% belongs to the top ten. Trimming took off 0 bases at V and 9 bases at J, with 13 bases between the two ends. The CDR3 loop spans 15 amino acids. The germline V gene has CDR1 SGHRS and CDR2 YFSETQ. This sequence joins TRBV5-1 and TRBJ1-6; D may be TRBD1 (5 bases). Source material: peripheral blood. This receptor was identified in a man in his fifties or sixties with active or convalescent COVID-19. CDR3 DNA sequence: TGCGCCAGCAGCTTGGAGGGGTTCCCCTCTTCACCCCTCCACTTT. Protein: CASSLEGFPSSPLHF.